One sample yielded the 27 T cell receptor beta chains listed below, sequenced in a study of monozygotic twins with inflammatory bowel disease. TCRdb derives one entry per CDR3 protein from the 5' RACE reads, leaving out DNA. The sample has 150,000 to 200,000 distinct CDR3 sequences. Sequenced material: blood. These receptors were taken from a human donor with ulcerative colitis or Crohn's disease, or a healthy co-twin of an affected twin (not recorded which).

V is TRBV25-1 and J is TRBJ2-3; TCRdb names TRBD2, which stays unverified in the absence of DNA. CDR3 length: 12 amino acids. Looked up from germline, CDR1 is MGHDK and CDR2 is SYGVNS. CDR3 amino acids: CASRFSEGTQYF.

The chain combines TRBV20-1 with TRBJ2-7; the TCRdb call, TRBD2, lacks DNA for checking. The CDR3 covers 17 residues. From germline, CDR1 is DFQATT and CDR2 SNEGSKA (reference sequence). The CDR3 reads CSARRTSGRAGLPEQYF.

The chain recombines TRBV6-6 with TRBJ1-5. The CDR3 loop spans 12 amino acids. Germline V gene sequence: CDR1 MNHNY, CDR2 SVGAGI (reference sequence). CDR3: CASSYANQPQHF.

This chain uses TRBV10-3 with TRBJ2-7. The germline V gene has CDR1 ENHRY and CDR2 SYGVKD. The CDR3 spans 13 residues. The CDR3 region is CAISEGSPYEQYF.

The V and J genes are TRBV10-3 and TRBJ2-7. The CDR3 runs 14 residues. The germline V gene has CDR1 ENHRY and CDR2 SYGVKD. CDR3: CAISEGTSFDEQYF.

CDR3 in amino acids: CASSLDRQVKNIQYF. The chain carries TRBV7-2 and TRBJ2-4. The CDR3 sequence is 15 residues long. Germline V CDR1 and CDR2: SGHTA, FQGNSA.

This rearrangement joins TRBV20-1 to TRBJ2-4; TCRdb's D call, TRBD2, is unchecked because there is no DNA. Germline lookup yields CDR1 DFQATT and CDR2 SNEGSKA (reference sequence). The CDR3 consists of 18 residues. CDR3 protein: CSARDKGLAGEGKNIQYF.

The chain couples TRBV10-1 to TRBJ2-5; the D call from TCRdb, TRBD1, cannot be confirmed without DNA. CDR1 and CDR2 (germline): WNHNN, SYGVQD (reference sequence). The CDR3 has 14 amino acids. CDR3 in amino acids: CASSEGGRAETQYF.

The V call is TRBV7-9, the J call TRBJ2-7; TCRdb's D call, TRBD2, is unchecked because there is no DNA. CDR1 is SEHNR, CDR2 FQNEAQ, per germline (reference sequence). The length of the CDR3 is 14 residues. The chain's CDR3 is CASSLGTTDYEQYF.

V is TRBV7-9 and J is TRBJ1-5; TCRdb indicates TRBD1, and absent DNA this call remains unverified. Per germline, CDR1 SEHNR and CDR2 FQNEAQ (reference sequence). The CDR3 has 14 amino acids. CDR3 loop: CASSAKTGVNPQHF.

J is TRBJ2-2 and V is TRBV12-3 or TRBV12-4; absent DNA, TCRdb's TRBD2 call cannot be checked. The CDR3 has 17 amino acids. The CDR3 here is CASSSPKLAGDTGELFF.

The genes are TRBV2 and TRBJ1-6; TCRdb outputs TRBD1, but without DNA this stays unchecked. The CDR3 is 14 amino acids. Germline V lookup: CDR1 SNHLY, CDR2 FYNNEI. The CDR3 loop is CASKQGQGNSPLHF.

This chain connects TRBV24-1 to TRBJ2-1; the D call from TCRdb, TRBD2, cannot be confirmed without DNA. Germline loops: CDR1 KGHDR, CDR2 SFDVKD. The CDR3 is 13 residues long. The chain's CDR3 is CATSDSPGQARFF.

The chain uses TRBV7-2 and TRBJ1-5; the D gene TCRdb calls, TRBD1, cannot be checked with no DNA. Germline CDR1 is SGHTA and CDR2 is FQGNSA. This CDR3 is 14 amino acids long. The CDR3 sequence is CASSPGSRVQPQHF.

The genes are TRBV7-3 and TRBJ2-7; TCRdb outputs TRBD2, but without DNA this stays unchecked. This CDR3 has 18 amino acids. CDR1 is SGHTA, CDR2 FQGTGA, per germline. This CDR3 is CASSLGGLAGGYSYEQYF.

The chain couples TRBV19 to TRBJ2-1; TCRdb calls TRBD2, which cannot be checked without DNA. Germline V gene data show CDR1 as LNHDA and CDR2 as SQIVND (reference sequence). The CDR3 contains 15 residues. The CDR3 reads CASSIVEREYNEQFF.

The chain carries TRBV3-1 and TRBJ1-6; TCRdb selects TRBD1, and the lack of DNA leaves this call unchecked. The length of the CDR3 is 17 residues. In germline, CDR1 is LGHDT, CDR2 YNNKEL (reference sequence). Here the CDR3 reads CASSRIFGTGSNSPLHF.

The CDR3 loop is CASSLQGLSEQYF. The chain links TRBV5-6 to TRBJ2-7; no DNA is available, so the TRBD1 call from TCRdb remains unchecked. Germline V lookup: CDR1 SGHDT, CDR2 YYEEEE. The CDR3 consists of 13 residues.

This CDR3 is CASSYSDRGSNQPQHF. The chain links TRBV5-4 to TRBJ1-5; TCRdb's D gene call, TRBD1, goes unchecked for lack of DNA. Germline V gives CDR1 SGHNT, CDR2 YYREEE (reference sequence). The CDR3 covers 16 residues.

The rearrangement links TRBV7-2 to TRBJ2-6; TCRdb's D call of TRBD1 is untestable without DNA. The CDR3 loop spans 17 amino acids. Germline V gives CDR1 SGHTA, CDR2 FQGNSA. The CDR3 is CASSYPTGLSGANVLTF.

CDR3 loop: CASNPRREGTGELFF. The chain has TRBV12-3 or TRBV12-4 and TRBJ2-2; TCRdb's assignment of TRBD1 cannot be checked, as there is no DNA. The CDR3 contains 15 residues.

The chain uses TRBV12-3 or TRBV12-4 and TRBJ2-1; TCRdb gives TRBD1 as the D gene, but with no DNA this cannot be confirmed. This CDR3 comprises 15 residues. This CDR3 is CASNGAGSSYNEQFF.

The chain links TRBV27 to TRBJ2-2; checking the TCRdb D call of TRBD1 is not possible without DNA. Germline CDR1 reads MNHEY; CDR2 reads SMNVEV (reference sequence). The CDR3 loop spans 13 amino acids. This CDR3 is CASSLRGTGELFF.

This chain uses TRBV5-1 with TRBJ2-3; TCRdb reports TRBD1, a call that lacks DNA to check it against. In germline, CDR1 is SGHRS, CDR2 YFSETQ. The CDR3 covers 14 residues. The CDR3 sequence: CASSQGRLTDTQYF.

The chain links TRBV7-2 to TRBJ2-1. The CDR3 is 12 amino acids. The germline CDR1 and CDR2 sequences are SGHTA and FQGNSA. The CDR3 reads CASSPEYNEQFF.

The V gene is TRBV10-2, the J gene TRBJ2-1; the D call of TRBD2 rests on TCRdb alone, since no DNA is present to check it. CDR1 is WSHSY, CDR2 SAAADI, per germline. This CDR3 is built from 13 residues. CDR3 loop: CATRWEGLNEQFF.

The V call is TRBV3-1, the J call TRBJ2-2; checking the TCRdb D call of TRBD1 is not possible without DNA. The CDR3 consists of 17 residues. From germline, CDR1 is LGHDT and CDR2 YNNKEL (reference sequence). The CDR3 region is CASSPTPGQGVAGELFF.